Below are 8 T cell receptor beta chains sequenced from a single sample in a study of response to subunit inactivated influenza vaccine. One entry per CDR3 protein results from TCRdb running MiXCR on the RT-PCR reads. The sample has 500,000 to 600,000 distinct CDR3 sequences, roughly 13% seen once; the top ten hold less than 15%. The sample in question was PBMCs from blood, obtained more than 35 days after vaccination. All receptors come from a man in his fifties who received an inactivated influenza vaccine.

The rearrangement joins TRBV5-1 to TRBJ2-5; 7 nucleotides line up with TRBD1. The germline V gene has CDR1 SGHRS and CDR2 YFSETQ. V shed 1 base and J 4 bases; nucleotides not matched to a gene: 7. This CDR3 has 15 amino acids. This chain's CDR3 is CASSLSRQGLETQYF. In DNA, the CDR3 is TGCGCCAGCAGCTTGTCCCGACAGGGTTTAGAGACCCAGTACTTC. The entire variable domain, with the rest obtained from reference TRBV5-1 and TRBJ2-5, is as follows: KAGVTQTPRYLIKTRGQQVTLSCSPISGHRSVSWYQQTPGQGLQFLFEYFSETQRNKGNFPGRFSGRQFSNSRSEMNVSTLELGDSALYLCASSLSRQGLETQYFGPGTRLLVL.

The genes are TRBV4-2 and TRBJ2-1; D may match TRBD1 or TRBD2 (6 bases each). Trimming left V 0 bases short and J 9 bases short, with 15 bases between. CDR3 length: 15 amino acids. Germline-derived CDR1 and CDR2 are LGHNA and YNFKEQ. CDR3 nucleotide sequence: TGTGCCAGCAGCCAAGAGCGGGACAACGGCGGTGAGCAGTTCTTC. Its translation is CASSQERDNGGEQFF.

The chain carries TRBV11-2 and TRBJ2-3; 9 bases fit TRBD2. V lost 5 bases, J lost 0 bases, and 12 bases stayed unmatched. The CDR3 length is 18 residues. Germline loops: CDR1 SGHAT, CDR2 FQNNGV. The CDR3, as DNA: TGTGCCAGCAGCATTTTTAGCGGGGGCCCCCCTAGCACAGATACGCAGTATTTT. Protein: CASSIFSGGPPSTDTQYF.

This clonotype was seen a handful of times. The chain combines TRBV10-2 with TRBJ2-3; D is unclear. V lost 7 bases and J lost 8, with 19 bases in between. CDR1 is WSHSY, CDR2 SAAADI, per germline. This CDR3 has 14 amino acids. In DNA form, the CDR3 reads TGCGCCAGCACCGACACAGTCCTCGTTGCTACGCAGTATTTT. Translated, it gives CASTDTVLVATQYF.

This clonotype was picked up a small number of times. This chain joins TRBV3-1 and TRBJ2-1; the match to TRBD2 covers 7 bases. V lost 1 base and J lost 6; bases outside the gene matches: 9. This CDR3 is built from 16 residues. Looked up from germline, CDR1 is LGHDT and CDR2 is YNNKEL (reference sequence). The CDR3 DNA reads TGTGCCAGCAGCCAAGTCGGGGGGAGGGCCTTCAATGAGCAGTTCTTC. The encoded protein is CASSQVGGRAFNEQFF.

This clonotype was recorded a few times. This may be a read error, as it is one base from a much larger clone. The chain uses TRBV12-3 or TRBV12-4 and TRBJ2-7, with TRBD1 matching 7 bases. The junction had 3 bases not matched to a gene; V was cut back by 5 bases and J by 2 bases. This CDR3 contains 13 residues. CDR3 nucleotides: TGTGCCAGCAGTCGGGACAGCACCTACGAGCAGTACTTC. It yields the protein CASSRDSTYEQYF.

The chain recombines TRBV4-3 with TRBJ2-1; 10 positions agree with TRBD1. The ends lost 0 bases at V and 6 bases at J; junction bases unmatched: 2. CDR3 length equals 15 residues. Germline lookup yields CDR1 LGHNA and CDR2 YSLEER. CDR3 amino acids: CASSQEWTGGNEQFF. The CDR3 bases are TGCGCCAGCAGCCAAGAATGGACAGGGGGCAATGAGCAGTTCTTC.

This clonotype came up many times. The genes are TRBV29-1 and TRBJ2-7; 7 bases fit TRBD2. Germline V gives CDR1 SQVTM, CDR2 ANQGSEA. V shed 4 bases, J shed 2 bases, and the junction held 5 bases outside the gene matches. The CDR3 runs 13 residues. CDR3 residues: CSVGMGGTYEQYF. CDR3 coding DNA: TGCAGCGTTGGGATGGGGGGGACCTACGAGCAGTACTTC.